This T cell receptor beta chain came from a study of a mutant IDH1 vaccine in newly diagnosed glioma. Time point given: baseline, week 1 (first vaccination visit). As to treatment: pre-vaccination baseline after standard-of-care therapy. The CDR3 has 15 amino acids. From germline, CDR1 is LGHNA and CDR2 YSLEER. Trimming took 4 bases from V and 3 from J, leaving 13 bases between them. Using immunoSEQ multiplex PCR, the repertoire was profiled, and TCRdb retains in-frame clones only, with some absent. The repertoire holds 15,000 to 20,000 clones, with about 77% as singletons. Sequenced material: PBMCs, taken from a glioma patient treated with radiotherapy, temozolomide or both. This TCR came from a man in his forties or fifties with glioma. The J gene is TRBJ2-1, the V gene TRBV4-3; perhaps TRBD1 as D (5 bases). CDR3 sequence reads: CASSLGLGDYNEQFF. The DNA of the CDR3 is TGCGCCAGCAGCCTAGGGCTAGGGGACTACAATGAGCAGTTCTTC.